This T cell receptor (beta chain) was sequenced during a study of beta chain features in type 1 diabetes. Whole-study context: Patients shared similar age, gender and cell yields with healthy donors.

The authors reverse transcribed all of the isolated RNA, so sequencing captured expressed TCRB transcripts. Assay used: immunoSEQ multiplex PCR; TCRdb lists only in-frame clones, some missing. The sample lists nearly 250,000 clones, roughly 13% occurring once. Per the germline V gene, CDR1 is MNHEY and CDR2 is SVGAGI. V was shortened by 0 bases and J by 4 bases, with 6 bases between the two germline ends. This CDR3 contains 13 residues. Markers CD45RO/CCR7/CD25/CD127/CD95/CD27 served to sort CD4+ naive, central memory, regulatory and stem cell-like memory cells. Input material: naive CD4+ T cells from blood. The clonotype originates from a woman aged 40 to 55 in good health. The chain combines TRBV6-5 with TRBJ1-2; D unresolved. The CDR3 nucleotides read TGTGCCAGCAGTTACTCCCGCAGCTATGGCTACACCTTC. As protein: CASSYSRSYGYTF.